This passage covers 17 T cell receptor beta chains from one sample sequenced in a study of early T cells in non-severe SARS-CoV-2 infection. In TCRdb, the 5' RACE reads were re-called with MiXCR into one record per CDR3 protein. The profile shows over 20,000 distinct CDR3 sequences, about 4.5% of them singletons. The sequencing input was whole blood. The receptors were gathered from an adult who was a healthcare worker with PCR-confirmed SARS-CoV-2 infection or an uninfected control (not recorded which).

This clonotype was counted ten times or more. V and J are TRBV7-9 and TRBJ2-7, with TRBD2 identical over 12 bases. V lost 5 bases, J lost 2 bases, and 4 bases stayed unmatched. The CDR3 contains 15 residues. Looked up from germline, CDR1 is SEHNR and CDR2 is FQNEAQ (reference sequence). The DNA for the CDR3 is TGTGCCAGCAGCCCTAGCGGGGGGGTAGCCTACGAGCAGTACTTC. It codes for CASSPSGGVAYEQYF.

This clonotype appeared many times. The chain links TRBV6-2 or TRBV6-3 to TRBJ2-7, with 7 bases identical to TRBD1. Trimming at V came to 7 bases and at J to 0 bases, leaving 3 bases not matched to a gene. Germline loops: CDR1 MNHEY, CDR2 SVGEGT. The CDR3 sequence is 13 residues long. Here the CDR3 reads CASKRQGSYEQYF. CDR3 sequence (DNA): TGTGCCAGCAAAAGACAGGGCTCCTACGAGCAGTACTTC.

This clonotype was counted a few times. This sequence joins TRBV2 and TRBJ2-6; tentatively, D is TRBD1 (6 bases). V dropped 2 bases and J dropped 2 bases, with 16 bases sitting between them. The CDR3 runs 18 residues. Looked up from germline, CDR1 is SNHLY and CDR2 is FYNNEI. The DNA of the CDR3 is TGTGCCAGCAGTGAAAAGGCCCTTAACAGGGCTGGGGCCAACGTCCTGACTTTC. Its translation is CASSEKALNRAGANVLTF.

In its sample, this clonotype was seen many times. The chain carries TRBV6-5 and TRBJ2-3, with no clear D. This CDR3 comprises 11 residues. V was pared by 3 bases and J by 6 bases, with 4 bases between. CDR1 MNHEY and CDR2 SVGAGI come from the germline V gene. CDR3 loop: CASSYGDTQYF. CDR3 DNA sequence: TGTGCCAGCAGTTATGGGGATACGCAGTATTTT.

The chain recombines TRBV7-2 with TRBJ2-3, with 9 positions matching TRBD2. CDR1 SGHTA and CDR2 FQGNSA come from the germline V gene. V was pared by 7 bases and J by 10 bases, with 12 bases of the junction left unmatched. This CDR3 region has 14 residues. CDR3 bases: TGTGCCAGCAAGGGACTAGCCGGTGGGGGTGCGCAGTATTTT. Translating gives CASKGLAGGGAQYF.

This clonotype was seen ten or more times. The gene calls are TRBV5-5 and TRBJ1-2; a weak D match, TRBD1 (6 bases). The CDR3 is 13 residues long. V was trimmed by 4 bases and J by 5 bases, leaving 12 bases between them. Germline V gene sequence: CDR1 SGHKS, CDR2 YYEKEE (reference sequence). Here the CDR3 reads CASSTKTGYGYTF. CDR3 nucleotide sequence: TGTGCCAGCAGCACGAAAACAGGGTATGGCTACACCTTC.

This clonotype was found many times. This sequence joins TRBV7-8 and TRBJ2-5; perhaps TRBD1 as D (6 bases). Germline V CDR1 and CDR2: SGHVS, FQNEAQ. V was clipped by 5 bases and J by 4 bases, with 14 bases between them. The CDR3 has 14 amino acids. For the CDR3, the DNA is TGTGCCAGCAGCCCCCAGGGGCTCGGAGAGACCCAGTACTTC. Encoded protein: CASSPQGLGETQYF.

Here the CDR3 reads CASSQVHRQGATGANVLTF. The DNA of the CDR3 is TGCGCCAGCAGCCAAGTTCATCGGCAGGGGGCAACTGGGGCCAACGTCCTGACTTTC. V usage is TRBV4-3 and J usage is TRBJ2-6; 8 nucleotides align to TRBD1. The junction had 10 bases not matched to a gene; V was cut back by 1 base and J by 2 bases. Germline lookup yields CDR1 LGHNA and CDR2 YSLEER. The CDR3 is made up of 19 amino acids.

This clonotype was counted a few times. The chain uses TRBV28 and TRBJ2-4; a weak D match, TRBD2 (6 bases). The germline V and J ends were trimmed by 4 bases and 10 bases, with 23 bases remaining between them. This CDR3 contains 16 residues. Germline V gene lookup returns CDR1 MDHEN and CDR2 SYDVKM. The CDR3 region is CASSWLAGFETLIQYF. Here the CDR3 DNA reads TGTGCCAGCAGTTGGTTGGCGGGGTTCGAAACATTAATTCAGTACTTC.

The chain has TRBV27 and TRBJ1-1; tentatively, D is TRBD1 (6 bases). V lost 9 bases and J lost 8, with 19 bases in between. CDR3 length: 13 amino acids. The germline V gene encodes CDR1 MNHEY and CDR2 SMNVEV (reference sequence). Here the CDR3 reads CASGQGGLKEAFF. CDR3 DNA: TGTGCCAGTGGCCAAGGGGGGTTGAAGGAAGCTTTCTTT.

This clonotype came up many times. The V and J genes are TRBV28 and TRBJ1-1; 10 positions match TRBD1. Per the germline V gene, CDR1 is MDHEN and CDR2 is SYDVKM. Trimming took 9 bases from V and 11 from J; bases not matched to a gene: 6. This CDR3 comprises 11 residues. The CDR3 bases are TGTGCCAGTGGGACAGGGGAGATCGCTTTCTTT. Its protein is CASGTGEIAFF.

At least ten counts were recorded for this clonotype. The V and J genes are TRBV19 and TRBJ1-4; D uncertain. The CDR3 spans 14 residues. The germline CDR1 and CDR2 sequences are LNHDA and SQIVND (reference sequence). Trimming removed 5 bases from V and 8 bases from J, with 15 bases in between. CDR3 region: CASSWTTAGEKLFF. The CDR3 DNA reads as TGTGCCAGTAGTTGGACGACGGCAGGAGAAAAACTGTTTTTT.

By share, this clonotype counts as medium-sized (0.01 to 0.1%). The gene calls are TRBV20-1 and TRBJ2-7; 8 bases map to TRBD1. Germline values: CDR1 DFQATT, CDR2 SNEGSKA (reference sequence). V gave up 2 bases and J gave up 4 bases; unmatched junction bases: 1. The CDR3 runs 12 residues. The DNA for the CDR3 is TGCAGTGCTAGACAGGGGGCGTACGAGCAGTACTTC. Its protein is CSARQGAYEQYF.

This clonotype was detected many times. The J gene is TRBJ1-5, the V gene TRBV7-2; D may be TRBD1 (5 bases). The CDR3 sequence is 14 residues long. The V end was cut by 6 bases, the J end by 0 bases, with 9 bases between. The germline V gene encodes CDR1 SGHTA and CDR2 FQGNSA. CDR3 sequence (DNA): TGTGCCAGCAGGGAGGGGATTAGCAATCAGCCCCAGCATTTT. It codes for CASREGISNQPQHF.

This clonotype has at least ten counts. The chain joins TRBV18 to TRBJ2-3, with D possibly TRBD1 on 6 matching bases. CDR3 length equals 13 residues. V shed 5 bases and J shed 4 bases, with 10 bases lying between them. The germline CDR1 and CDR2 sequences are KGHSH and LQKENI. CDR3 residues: CASSKTGPDTQYF. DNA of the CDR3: TGTGCCAGCTCAAAAACAGGGCCAGATACGCAGTATTTT.

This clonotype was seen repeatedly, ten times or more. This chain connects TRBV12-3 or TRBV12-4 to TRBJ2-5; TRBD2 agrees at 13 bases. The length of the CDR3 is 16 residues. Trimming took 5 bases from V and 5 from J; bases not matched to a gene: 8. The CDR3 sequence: CASSPSGLAGDETQYF. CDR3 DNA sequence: TGTGCCAGCAGTCCGTCCGGACTAGCGGGAGACGAGACCCAGTACTTC.

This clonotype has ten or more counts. CDR3 sequence reads: CASSEEAGSYNEQFF. In DNA form, the CDR3 reads TGTGCCAGCAGTGAAGAGGCGGGGTCCTACAATGAGCAGTTCTTC. The chain has TRBV6-1 and TRBJ2-1, with TRBD2 as a possible D gene (6 bases). The germline V gene has CDR1 MNHNS and CDR2 SASEGT. CDR3 length equals 15 residues. V dropped 1 base and J dropped 1 base, with 8 bases sitting between them.